These 11 T cell receptor beta chains were all obtained from the same sample, sequenced in a study of Graves' ophthalmopathy and Graves' hyperthyroidism. Amplification of TCR beta CDR3 regions used RNA transcripts. HTBI primers served in a first-round RT-PCR, which a second-round multiplex PCR followed. TCRdb independently ran MiXCR on the multiplex PCR reads; one entry per CDR3 protein. The sample has almost 750,000 distinct CDR3 sequences, roughly 40% seen once. The sample taken for sequencing was peripheral blood. These receptors came from an adult man with Graves' ophthalmopathy.

This clonotype has a count of ten or more. The chain recombines TRBV28 with TRBJ1-6, with no clear D. The germline V and J ends were trimmed by 8 bases and 13 bases, with 9 bases remaining between them. Germline assignment: CDR1 MDHEN and CDR2 SYDVKM. The CDR3 length is 10 residues. CDR3 bases: TGTGCCAGCGGCCTTCCGCCCCTCCACTTT. Its protein is CASGLPPLHF.

This clonotype was seen ten or more times. The V call is TRBV19, the J call TRBJ1-5; TRBD1 matches 7 bases. V lost 6 bases and J lost 2; bases outside the gene matches: 7. The CDR3 has 15 residues. Germline values: CDR1 LNHDA, CDR2 SQIVND (reference sequence). This chain's CDR3 is CASSPKGQGNQPQHF. As DNA, the CDR3 is TGTGCCAGTAGCCCAAAAGGACAGGGCAATCAGCCCCAGCATTTT.

This clonotype was counted many times. The CDR3 bases are TGTGCCAGCAGACAGGGAGATGGCTACACCTTC. This sequence encodes CASRQGDGYTF. The chain recombines TRBV2 with TRBJ1-2, with a possible D match to TRBD1 (6 bases). This CDR3 is built from 11 residues. Germline CDR1 reads SNHLY; CDR2 reads FYNNEI. Trimming pared 6 bases from V and 6 bases from J, leaving 8 bases between.

The rearrangement joins TRBV24-1 to TRBJ1-5; D call uncertain. Deletions cut 7 bases from V and 1 base from J, with 13 bases between. CDR3 length equals 15 residues. CDR1 and CDR2 from the germline V gene are KGHDR and SFDVKD. The CDR3 DNA follows: TGTGCCACCAGCTCCTGGGAGTACAGCAATCAGCCCCAGCATTTT. This encodes CATSSWEYSNQPQHF.

This clonotype has at least ten counts. This chain links TRBV2 with TRBJ1-5, with D hard to call. The CDR3 extends over 15 amino acids. V was cut by 6 bases and J by 0 bases, with 12 bases left in between. Germline CDR1 reads SNHLY; CDR2 reads FYNNEI. CDR3 DNA sequence: TGTGCCAGCAGCGCGGAAGCCTATAGCAATCAGCCCCAGCATTTT. Amino acids: CASSAEAYSNQPQHF.

V gene TRBV7-9 combines with J gene TRBJ1-3, with no clear D. Germline assignment: CDR1 SEHNR and CDR2 FQNEAQ (reference sequence). Trimming removed 5 bases at V and 3 bases at J, with 11 bases between. The CDR3 covers 14 residues. This CDR3 reads CASSAYDIGNTIYF. CDR3 bases: TGTGCCAGCAGCGCGTACGACATTGGAAACACCATATATTTT.

A few counts support this clonotype. V gene TRBV5-1 combines with J gene TRBJ1-1; 9 nucleotides line up with TRBD1. J gave up 4 bases and V 0 bases, and 13 bases lay outside the gene matches. CDR1 and CDR2 (germline): SGHRS, YFSETQ. This CDR3 has 18 residues. CDR3 in DNA: TGCGCCAGCAGCTTGGCCATTCGATTGGGGACAGGGCTCACTGAAGCTTTCTTT. This sequence encodes CASSLAIRLGTGLTEAFF. Based on the CDR3 plus reference TRBV5-1 and TRBJ1-1, the full variable domain is KAGVTQTPRYLIKTRGQQVTLSCSPISGHRSVSWYQQTPGQGLQFLFEYFSETQRNKGNFPGRFSGRQFSNSRSEMNVSTLELGDSALYLCASSLAIRLGTGLTEAFFGQGTRLTVV.

This clonotype showed up just a few times. One end of the junction fails to match germline, which may point to a read error. The chain is built from TRBV10-3 and TRBJ1-1; D unresolved. CDR3 length: 15 residues. CDR1 is ENHRY, CDR2 SYGVKD, per germline. The chain's CDR3 is CASSELMRWGTEAFF. CDR3 nucleotides: TGTGCCAGCAGTGAACTCATGCGATGGGGCACTGAAGCTTTCTTT.

This chain uses TRBV9 with TRBJ2-3, with TRBD2 matching 10 bases. After removal of 4 bases from V and 0 bases from J, the junction contained 8 bases not matched to a gene. CDR1 is SGDLS and CDR2 is YYNGEE in the germline V gene. This CDR3 contains 17 residues. The CDR3 DNA reads TGTGCCAGCAGCCCCCTCGGACTAGCGGCTAGCACAGATACGCAGTATTTT. Its translation is CASSPLGLAASTDTQYF.

CDR3: CASEGDSSQPQHF. CDR3 nucleotide sequence: TGTGCCAGCGAGGGGGACAGTTCACAGCCCCAGCATTTT. V gene TRBV6-2 or TRBV6-3 combines with J gene TRBJ1-5; 7 bases are shared with TRBD1. The CDR3 has 13 residues. J gave up 7 bases and V 8 bases, and 8 bases lay outside the gene matches. Germline V gives CDR1 MNHEY, CDR2 SVGEGT.

The chain joins TRBV7-9 to TRBJ2-7, with D unresolved. Germline values: CDR1 SEHNR, CDR2 FQNEAQ (reference sequence). Trimming cost V 2 bases and J 2 bases, with 10 bases left between them. The length of the CDR3 is 14 residues. The CDR3 DNA follows: TGTGCCAGCAGCTTAACGGGTCCTGCCTACGAGCAGTACTTC. Amino acids: CASSLTGPAYEQYF.